A few counts support the clone carrying this T cell receptor (beta chain). What it recognizes is unknown. This sample is part of a study of T cells after yellow fever vaccination. The study, taken as a whole, reports: The CD4 and CD8 compartments had a small share of their clonotypes in common. Among primary-vaccination clones, most reappeared after the booster, at almost 98% for CD4 and 85% to 90% for CD8.

The V end lost 4 bases, the J end lost 8 bases, and 18 bases lay between the germline ends. The CDR3 is made up of 14 amino acids. Per the germline V gene, CDR1 is SGHVS and CDR2 is FQNEAQ. The 5'RACE template-switching step produced TCR cDNA and added a universal primer site and UMIs. TCRdb redid the calling of the 5' RACE reads with MiXCR, one entry per CDR3 protein. This sample has just under 600,000 distinct CDR3 sequences, with approximately 13% found just once. This clonotype was sampled from a man younger than 40 who received the YFV17D yellow fever vaccine. This rearrangement joins TRBV7-8 to TRBJ2-7; the D gene is possibly TRBD1 (6 bases). Here the sequenced sample was PBMCs, taken on the day of the yellow fever booster vaccination. The CDR3 DNA sequence: TGTGCCAGCAGCTCCGACCCCACAGGGTACAAGCAGTACTTC. Translated, it gives CASSSDPTGYKQYF.